Shown below are 23 T cell receptor beta chains from a single sample sequenced in a study of cytomegalovirus exposure and HLA in healthy donors. The primer mix had 60 Vbeta and 13 Jbeta primers. Assay: immunoSEQ multiplex PCR; the TCRdb copy retains only in-frame clones and omits some. The sample data list about 46,000 clones. Sequencing was done on a sample of PBMCs. The origin of the receptors is a woman aged 40-49 years in good health and CMV-seronegative.

This chain uses TRBV7-9 with TRBJ2-7; tentative D call: TRBD1 (7 bases). Trimming left V 6 bases short and J 5 bases short, with 17 bases between. The CDR3 covers 14 residues. Germline V CDR1 and CDR2: SEHNR, FQNEAQ (reference sequence). The CDR3 sequence: CASREGAKSHEQYF. DNA for the CDR3: TGTGCCAGCAGGGAGGGGGCGAAGTCCCACGAGCAGTACTTC.

The chain couples TRBV2 to TRBJ2-7; 7 bases match TRBD2. Germline values: CDR1 SNHLY, CDR2 FYNNEI. The CDR3 has 15 amino acids. Losses at the gene ends were 6 bases for V and 2 bases for J; bases not matched to a gene: 10. CDR3 nucleotide sequence: TGTGCCAGCAGCCTGAACCGGGAGGTGCCCTACGAGCAGTACTTC. Protein sequence: CASSLNREVPYEQYF.

The J gene is TRBJ2-7, the V gene TRBV7-2; TRBD2 is a possible D gene (6 bases). The CDR3 contains 17 residues. Trimming shortened V by 5 bases and J by 3 bases, and 23 bases separated the two germline ends. Germline V gene data show CDR1 as SGHTA and CDR2 as FQGNSA. The CDR3 bases are TGTGCCAGCAGCCCATACCGCCGGACTGTGGGGGGCTACGAGCAGTACTTC. Protein sequence: CASSPYRRTVGGYEQYF.

This chain uses TRBV15 with TRBJ2-7; D is uncertain. Germline V gene lookup returns CDR1 LNHNV and CDR2 YYDKDF (reference sequence). This CDR3 is 15 amino acids long. Trimming removed 0 bases at V and 4 bases at J, with 13 bases between. This CDR3 is CATSRERIPFYEQYF. DNA of the CDR3: TGTGCCACCAGCAGAGAGAGGATCCCCTTTTACGAGCAGTACTTC. The full variable domain, its missing parts supplied by reference TRBV15 and TRBJ2-7, is DAMVIQNPRYQVTQFGKPVTLSCSQTLNHNVMYWYQQKSSQAPKLLFHYYDKDFNNEADTPDNFQSRRPNTSFCFLDIRSPGLGDTAMYLCATSRERIPFYEQYFGPGTRLTVT.

The rearrangement links TRBV29-1 to TRBJ2-7; 10 bases line up with TRBD2. This CDR3 spans 14 amino acids. J was trimmed by 3 bases and V by 5 bases; bases with no gene match: 7. Germline V gives CDR1 SQVTM, CDR2 ANQGSEA. The CDR3: CSVSGLAENYEQYF. The CDR3 nucleotides are TGCAGCGTTTCCGGACTAGCGGAGAACTACGAGCAGTACTTC.

The chain carries TRBV5-1 and TRBJ1-4; 7 bases are a match to TRBD1. This CDR3 comprises 15 residues. The germline CDR1 and CDR2 sequences are SGHRS and YFSETQ. Unmatched junction bases numbered 6, after V lost 0 bases and J lost 7 bases. The chain's CDR3 is CASSLVGRGSEKLFF. In nucleotides, the CDR3 is TGCGCCAGCAGCTTGGTCGGCAGGGGGAGTGAAAAACTGTTTTTT.

This chain joins TRBV4-1 and TRBJ2-3, with 9 positions matching TRBD1. CDR3 length: 15 residues. V lost 1 base and J lost 2; bases outside the gene matches: 1. Germline V gene sequence: CDR1 MGHRA, CDR2 YSYEKL. CDR3 DNA sequence: TGCGCCAGCAGCCAAGGGACAGGGGACACAGATACGCAGTATTTT. Translation: CASSQGTGDTDTQYF.

The rearrangement uses TRBV28 and TRBJ1-2; a possible D gene is TRBD1 (6 bases). Germline V gene sequence: CDR1 MDHEN, CDR2 SYDVKM. The CDR3 has 13 amino acids. Trimming stripped 2 bases from V and 5 bases from J, with 9 bases between. The CDR3 DNA sequence: TGTGCCAGCAGTTTAGGGGACACTTATGGCTACACCTTC. Translated, it gives CASSLGDTYGYTF.

The chain combines TRBV6-1 with TRBJ2-7; possible D gene TRBD1, 5 bases. Germline V gene sequence: CDR1 MNHNS, CDR2 SASEGT. V lost 8 bases and J lost 4, with 15 bases in between. The CDR3 has 13 residues. Here the CDR3 DNA reads TGTGCCAGCGGCCTGTGGACACCTTACGAGCAGTACTTC. Its protein is CASGLWTPYEQYF.

V and J are TRBV5-1 and TRBJ2-3; D perhaps matches TRBD2 (6 bases). CDR3 size: 13 residues. The V and J ends lost 0 bases and 5 bases respectively, with 7 bases between them. Germline V lookup: CDR1 SGHRS, CDR2 YFSETQ. The CDR3 coding sequence is TGCGCCAGCAGCTTGGCCGGGGGAGATACGCAGTATTTT. This translates into CASSLAGGDTQYF.

V usage is TRBV7-9 and J usage is TRBJ2-1; 12 bases map to TRBD2. There are 15 residues in the CDR3. The V segment lost 5 bases and the J segment 5 bases; nucleotides outside the gene matches: 4. Germline loops: CDR1 SEHNR, CDR2 FQNEAQ (reference sequence). The CDR3 bases are TGTGCCAGCAGCCCGTGGACTAGCGGGAACAATGAGCAGTTCTTC. This codes for CASSPWTSGNNEQFF.

The J gene is TRBJ2-5, the V gene TRBV28; a weak D match, TRBD2 (5 bases). This CDR3 has 12 amino acids. Germline V gene sequence: CDR1 MDHEN, CDR2 SYDVKM. V was clipped by 5 bases and J by 5 bases, with 9 bases between them. CDR3 DNA sequence: TGTGCCAGCAGTGGGTGGGAGGAGACCCAGTACTTC. This gives the protein CASSGWEETQYF.

The gene calls are TRBV30 and TRBJ2-7; 9 bases align to TRBD1. V dropped 1 base and J dropped 3; count of bases not matched to a gene: 7. The CDR3 sequence is 15 residues long. CDR1 GTSNPN and CDR2 SVGIG come from the germline V gene (reference sequence). The DNA for the CDR3 is TGTGCCTGGAGTGGATTGGGACAGGGCCTCTACGAGCAGTACTTC. This codes for CAWSGLGQGLYEQYF. Using reference TRBV30 and TRBJ2-7 for the parts outside the CDR3, the full variable domain is SQTIHQWPATLVQPVGSPLSLECTVEGTSNPNLYWYRQAAGRGLQLLFYSVGIGQISSEVPQNLSASRPQDRQFILSSKKLLLSDSGFYLCAWSGLGQGLYEQYFGPGTRLTVT.

The chain is built from TRBV9 and TRBJ2-1; 12 nucleotides match TRBD2. The J segment lost 7 bases and the V segment lost 0 bases, leaving 5 bases of the junction unmatched. The germline V gene has CDR1 SGDLS and CDR2 YYNGEE. The length of the CDR3 is 16 residues. CDR3 sequence reads: CASSVEGTSGSNEQFF. The CDR3 DNA sequence: TGTGCCAGCAGCGTAGAAGGGACTAGCGGGTCTAATGAGCAGTTCTTC.

The chain combines TRBV28 with TRBJ2-7, with TRBD1 matching 9 bases. The V segment lost 5 bases and the J segment 3 bases; nucleotides outside the gene matches: 14. Per the germline V gene, CDR1 is MDHEN and CDR2 is SYDVKM. The CDR3 covers 17 residues. CDR3 loop: CASSPWGTGLGGYEQYF. The CDR3 DNA follows: TGTGCCAGCAGTCCCTGGGGGACAGGGTTAGGGGGCTACGAGCAGTACTTC.

The chain recombines TRBV7-2 with TRBJ2-7; 13 bases map to TRBD2. The V gene's germline CDR1 is SGHTA and CDR2 FQGNSA. The CDR3 sequence is 15 residues long. Trimming at V came to 5 bases and at J to 0 bases, leaving 1 base not matched to a gene. The DNA for the CDR3 is TGTGCCAGCAGCAGGACTAGCGGGAGCTCCTACGAGCAGTACTTC. This codes for CASSRTSGSSYEQYF.

The J gene is TRBJ1-6, the V gene TRBV6-5; D possibly corresponds to TRBD1 (5 bases). The ends were cut back, 2 bases at V and 9 bases at J, with 17 bases in the middle. This CDR3 is built from 16 residues. Germline V lookup: CDR1 MNHEY, CDR2 SVGAGI. The DNA of the CDR3 is TGTGCCAGCAGTTACGAATACGACAGTCGGGTTTCACCCCTCCACTTT. Translated: CASSYEYDSRVSPLHF.

The V call is TRBV6-5, the J call TRBJ2-1; no reliable D call. Germline V CDR1 and CDR2: MNHEY, SVGAGI. The ends were cut back, 6 bases at V and 12 bases at J, with 18 bases in the middle. The CDR3 runs 13 residues. CDR3 region: CASSRERVRRQFF. The DNA of the CDR3 is TGTGCCAGCAGCCGCGAACGGGTCCGGCGGCAGTTCTTC.

This CDR3 reads CASSRGLAVNTGELFF. The CDR3, as DNA: TGTGCCAGCAGCAGGGGACTAGCGGTCAACACCGGGGAGCTGTTTTTT. The chain has TRBV7-6 and TRBJ2-2; 11 bases map to TRBD2. V lost 5 bases, J lost 2 bases, and 4 bases stayed unmatched. Germline CDR1 SGHVS, CDR2 FNYEAQ. The CDR3 consists of 16 residues.

V is TRBV7-2 and J is TRBJ2-7; D is unclear. V was shortened by 1 base and J by 0 bases, with 10 bases between the two germline ends. CDR3 length: 15 amino acids. The V gene's germline CDR1 is SGHTA and CDR2 FQGNSA. The CDR3 sequence: CASSLGLMSSYEQYF. CDR3 nucleotide sequence: TGTGCCAGCAGCTTAGGACTCATGAGCTCCTACGAGCAGTACTTC.

The chain joins TRBV4-2 to TRBJ2-7, with TRBD1 as a possible D gene (5 bases). The length of the CDR3 is 15 residues. V lost 0 bases and J 6 bases, leaving 15 bases between the germline ends. Germline V CDR1 and CDR2: LGHNA, YNFKEQ. In DNA, the CDR3 is TGTGCCAGCAGCCAAGATGCGGCAGGGTACGCCGAGCAGTACTTC. Translation: CASSQDAAGYAEQYF.

This chain connects TRBV5-6 to TRBJ2-7; no reliable D call. CDR1 and CDR2 (germline): SGHDT, YYEEEE. The V end lost 3 bases, the J end lost 2 bases, and 15 bases lay between the germline ends. The CDR3 covers 15 residues. The CDR3 DNA follows: TGTGCCAGCAGCTACCCCTCCCTAGAACCCTACGAGCAGTACTTC. Translation: CASSYPSLEPYEQYF.

The chain is built from TRBV6-1 and TRBJ2-7; D is unclear. Trimming stripped 2 bases from V and 4 bases from J, with 9 bases between. The CDR3 is 13 amino acids. In germline, CDR1 is MNHNS, CDR2 SASEGT. The CDR3 region has the DNA TGTGCCAGCAGTGAACTATTACAGTACGAGCAGTACTTC. Its protein is CASSELLQYEQYF.